The clone carrying this T cell receptor beta chain was observed a single time. TCRdb's copy holds only in-frame clones and misses some; the assay was immunoSEQ multiplex PCR. The sample contains some 13,000 clones, approximately 80% of which appear only once. Documented time point: recipient sample about 28 days before transplant, after cytoreduction. This sample stems from a study of T cell clonotyping in hematopoietic cell transplantation. V trimming: 2 bases; J trimming: 1 base; junction bases outside the gene matches: 4. The CDR3 extends over 15 amino acids. Germline V lookup: CDR1 MNHNY, CDR2 SVGAGI (reference sequence).

The sequence was obtained from a man in his sixties with acute myeloid leukemia. Some clones in this sample may be carry-over from other donors' samples. The sample was peripheral blood mononuclear cells, taken before stem cell transplant. The rearrangement links TRBV6-6 to TRBJ1-1; 7 nucleotides agree with TRBD1. The CDR3 bases are TGTGCCAGCAGTTACCGACGGACAGGGAACACTGAAGCTTTCTTT. It encodes CASSYRRTGNTEAFF.